The 7 T cell receptor beta chains in this list originate from one sample, sequenced in a study. Each CDR3 protein is one row after TCRdb ran MiXCR on the 5' RACE reads. The sample has tens of thousands of distinct CDR3 sequences, 30% seen once. The sample was tumor-infiltrating memory CD4+ T cells sorted from the breast tumor. The sample's subset: memory CD4+ T cells, CD4+CD45RO+CD25-. All receptors derive from a female donor with breast cancer.

The rearrangement links TRBV5-5 to TRBJ1-2; D gene unclear. The CDR3 runs 14 residues. The ends were cut back, 1 base at V and 2 bases at J, with 9 bases in the middle. CDR1 SGHKS and CDR2 YYEKEE come from the germline V gene (reference sequence). The CDR3 protein is CASSLRQMNYGYTF. CDR3 DNA sequence: TGTGCCAGCAGCTTGCGGCAGATGAACTATGGCTACACCTTC.

As regards this clonotype: Being one base from a much bigger clone, this may be a read error. The chain links TRBV11-3 to TRBJ2-7; D is undetermined. From germline, CDR1 is SGHNT and CDR2 YENEEA. The CDR3 has 12 amino acids. In DNA form, the CDR3 reads TGTGCCAGCAGTAGGGTTTCCTACAAGCAGTACTTC. It yields the protein CASSRVSYKQYF.

This clonotype was seen only a few times. This chain uses TRBV12-3 or TRBV12-4 with TRBJ1-1; D perhaps matches TRBD1 (6 bases). The germline V and J ends were trimmed by 7 bases and 4 bases, with 13 bases remaining between them. This CDR3 comprises 13 residues. CDR3 protein: CASNQQGPTEAFF. The CDR3 DNA is TGTGCCAGCAATCAACAGGGTCCCACTGAAGCTTTCTTT.

This clonotype was detected many times. This sequence joins TRBV7-9 and TRBJ2-7; 9 bases agree with TRBD2. This CDR3 contains 16 residues. Germline-derived CDR1 and CDR2 are SEHNR and FQNEAQ (reference sequence). V lost 0 bases to trimming and J lost 0 bases; unmatched junction nucleotides: 3. Here the CDR3 reads CASSLALAGNSYEQYF. CDR3 DNA: TGTGCCAGCAGCTTAGCGCTAGCGGGGAACTCCTACGAGCAGTACTTC.

The V and J genes are TRBV4-1 and TRBJ2-3, with 8 bases lining up with TRBD2. The CDR3 length is 15 residues. V lost 1 base to trimming and J lost 4 bases; unmatched junction nucleotides: 4. Looked up from germline, CDR1 is MGHRA and CDR2 is YSYEKL. The CDR3 sequence is CASSQGGGRSDTQYF. The CDR3 nucleotides read TGCGCCAGCAGCCAAGGCGGGGGGCGTTCAGATACGCAGTATTTT.

Many counts were recorded for this clonotype. This chain uses TRBV9 with TRBJ2-1; 8 positions match TRBD2. V shed 4 bases, J shed 6 bases, and the junction held 9 bases outside the gene matches. The CDR3 spans 15 residues. The germline V gene has CDR1 SGDLS and CDR2 YYNGEE. CDR3 region: CASSTTGTSSNEQFF. CDR3 coding DNA: TGTGCCAGCAGCACGACCGGGACTAGTAGCAATGAGCAGTTCTTC.

This clonotype has just a few counts. The J gene is TRBJ2-7, the V gene TRBV13; possibly TRBD2 for D (6 bases). The V end lost 5 bases, the J end lost 7 bases, and 18 bases lay between the germline ends. The CDR3 is made up of 14 amino acids. Germline V gene data show CDR1 as PRHDT and CDR2 as FYEKMQ (reference sequence). The CDR3 reads CASSTRELWGEQYF. The DNA of the CDR3 is TGTGCCAGCAGCACTCGGGAGTTGTGGGGAGAGCAGTACTTC.